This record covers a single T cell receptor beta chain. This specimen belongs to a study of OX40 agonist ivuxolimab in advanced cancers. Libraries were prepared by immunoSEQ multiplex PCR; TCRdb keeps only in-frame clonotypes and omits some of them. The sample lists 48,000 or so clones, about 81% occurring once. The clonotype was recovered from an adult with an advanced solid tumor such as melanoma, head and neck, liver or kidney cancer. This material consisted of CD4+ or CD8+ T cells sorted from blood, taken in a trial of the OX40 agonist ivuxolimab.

The DNA for the CDR3 is TGTGCTAGTGGTTTGAAGGGATTGGAGTTCTTC. Its protein is CASGLKGLEFF. This chain uses TRBV12-5 with TRBJ2-1; no reliable D call. The germline V gene encodes CDR1 LGHNT and CDR2 FRNRAP. V was shortened by 2 bases and J by 14 bases, with 10 bases between the two germline ends. The CDR3 runs 11 residues.